The clone carrying this T cell receptor beta chain was recorded many times. The antigen is undetermined. The germline V and J ends were trimmed by 7 bases and 5 bases, with 9 bases remaining between them. The CDR3 is 12 amino acids. As to treatment: PENTA 11 planned treatment interruption arm or continuous ART arm. Naive CD4+ CD45RA+ CD45RO- T cells were FACS-sorted from thawed PBMCs. The data are from a study of HIV-infected children after antiretroviral therapy interruption. In the study overall: EBV and CMV exposure was recorded in most children. Points from the study as a whole: By the end of treatment interruption, naive CD4+ clonality (Gini) increased.

RNA-based 3' RACE libraries used unique molecular identifiers. From the 3' RACE reads, TCRdb called clonotypes with MiXCR, one entry per CDR3 protein. The sample includes some 38,000 distinct CDR3 sequences, less than 8.5% of them seen just once. The sequencing used CD45RA+ CD4+ T cells from PBMCs, pooled from several time points, collected from a donor given antiretroviral therapy, either interrupted or continuous. Documented subset: naive CD4+ CD45RA+ CD45RO- T cells. The chain couples TRBV12-3 or TRBV12-4 to TRBJ2-1, with D uncertain. This clonotype originated in a pool of human donors with HIV. The CDR3 region is CASIGWNNEQFF. The CDR3 nucleotides are TGTGCCAGCATCGGGTGGAACAATGAGCAGTTCTTC.